This T cell receptor beta chain was identified in a study of T-cell reconstitution after alpha-beta-depleted transplantation in children (dated by TCRdb to about 2016). In terms of the full investigation: T-cell immune reconstitution after TCRalphabeta/CD19-depleted allogeneic hematopoietic cell transplantation in children was quantitatively tracked in the study by means of TCR repertoire profiling.

A few counts support this clonotype. Its binding antigen is unknown. Qualities for individual bases were not recorded, and no much larger clone is one base off. Library preparation used PCR. The listed sequencing device is Illumina HiSeq 2500. Molecular barcoding was employed in the preparation of TCR libraries, with unique molecular identifiers being used to normalize TCRbeta repertoire quantification. TCRdb took the public reads, trimmed them with fastp at Q25, ran MiXCR for clone calling and kept in-frame beta chains. Rows are combined by CDR3 protein, so each entry shows the most common genes and DNA. The sample table lists more than 550,000 distinct CDR3 sequences, under 12% of them with a count of one. The ten largest clones take up approximately 4.1% of the sample. The germline V gene gives CDR1 as KGHDR and CDR2 as SFDVKD. The CDR3 numbers 13 residues from cysteine through phenylalanine. Of all the DNA, just the CDR3 is kept, 39 bases in frame from base 1. The germline ends are 14 bases apart after V is trimmed by 4 bases and J by 12 bases.

This sample comprised PBMCs from the stem cell graft donor, obtained from the stem cell graft. The chain is assembled from TRBV24-1 and TRBJ1-4; possibly the D gene is TRBD1, per 6 matching bases. The sequence was collected from a human donor who donated a stem cell graft to a child with acute myeloid leukemia. In nucleotides, the sequence is TGTGCCACCAGTGACCCTGGACAGCCCGAACTGTTTTTT. The translation is CATSDPGQPELFF.